The clone carrying this TCR beta chain was seen many times. Its antigen is currently unknown. This record comes from a study of human T cells and chemical hapten exposure. Across the study: There were per-sample TCR yield variations, arising mainly from small pooled library volume differences.

Whole-study results and caveats: Unchanged with DPC sensitization were TCRs above 1 in 1000 frequency.

Unique molecular identifiers were linked by the library to individual cDNA molecules. Per the original methods: Samples contained a median of 95,638 TCRs, with a range of about 23,224 to 700,000. TCRdb itself ran the 5' RACE reads through MiXCR, one entry per CDR3 protein. The V and J calls shown here were made by TCRdb, not taken from the authors' results. The repertoire holds some 150,000 distinct CDR3 sequences, with 3.5% to 5% as singletons. Unfractionated whole blood yielded the extracted total RNA. The receptor comes from a female donor in good health.

CDR3 region: CASAAYSLRNGYTF. The CDR3 bases are TGTGCCAGCGCTGCCTATTCGTTAAGGAATGGCTACACCTTC. The chain carries TRBV6-2 or TRBV6-3 and TRBJ1-2; D uncertain. The germline CDR1 and CDR2 sequences are MNHEY and SVGEGT. The CDR3 runs 14 residues. The V gene lost 8 bases and the J gene lost 6 bases, with 19 bases spanning the gap.